Listed here are 24 T cell receptor beta chains from one sample, sequenced in a study of blood T cell repertoires in COVID-19. Libraries were prepared by immunoSEQ multiplex PCR; TCRdb keeps only in-frame clonotypes and omits some of them. The profile shows 200,000 to 300,000 clones, approximately 88% of them singletons. The sample taken for sequencing was peripheral blood. The source of these receptors is a woman in her 30s with COVID-19, enrolled during active disease.

This chain uses TRBV4-1 with TRBJ1-2, with D perhaps TRBD1 (5 bases). Germline loops: CDR1 MGHRA, CDR2 YSYEKL. Between the trimmed V and J ends, which lost 0 bases and 7 bases, there was a span of 12 bases. This CDR3 is built from 14 residues. CDR3 sequence (DNA): TGCGCCAGCAGCCAAGATAGTATCGACAGTGGCTACACCTTC. This codes for CASSQDSIDSGYTF.

V and J are TRBV3-1 (or the pseudogene TRBV3-2) and TRBJ2-3; 11 bases line up with TRBD2. Germline CDR1 LGHDT, CDR2 YNNKEL (reference sequence). The CDR3 extends over 18 amino acids. V lost 1 base to trimming and J lost 2 bases; unmatched junction nucleotides: 8. The CDR3 DNA follows: TGTGCCAGCAGCCAAGGAGCCTCTAGCGGGGGGACCACAGATACGCAGTATTTT. Its translation: CASSQGASSGGTTDTQYF.

The chain links TRBV19 to TRBJ2-7; 8 bases fit TRBD2. The germline gives CDR1 LNHDA, CDR2 SQIVND (reference sequence). Germline trimming cut 9 bases from V and 2 bases from J; bases unmatched to any gene: 9. The CDR3 sequence is 14 residues long. CDR3 coding DNA: TGTGCCAGCCGACGTTCGGGGGGGCCCTACGAGCAGTACTTC. It encodes CASRRSGGPYEQYF.

This chain uses TRBV18 with TRBJ1-1; no reliable D call. The germline V gene encodes CDR1 KGHSH and CDR2 LQKENI. Trimming removed 0 bases from V and 1 base from J, with 9 bases in between. This CDR3 has 15 residues. The CDR3 DNA reads TGTGCCAGCTCACCACCTTCGCTGAGGAACACTGAAGCTTTCTTT. This codes for CASSPPSLRNTEAFF.

This chain links TRBV4-3 with TRBJ1-2; tentatively, D is TRBD1 (6 bases). Germline V gene data show CDR1 as LGHNA and CDR2 as YSLEER. This CDR3 has 14 amino acids. V was shortened by 1 base and J by 14 bases, with 20 bases between the two germline ends. The CDR3 here is CASSQADSGTSLTF. The CDR3 DNA follows: TGCGCCAGCAGCCAAGCGGATTCCGGGACAAGCTTAACCTTC.

The chain recombines TRBV11-1 with TRBJ2-7; D ambiguous. Germline-derived CDR1 and CDR2 are SGHAT and FQDESV (reference sequence). V lost 4 bases to trimming and J lost 0 bases, with 4 bases between them. This CDR3 is 12 amino acids long. CDR3 DNA sequence: TGTGCCAGCAGCTCCAACTCCTACGAGCAGTACTTC. Translated: CASSSNSYEQYF.

The chain is built from TRBV2 and TRBJ2-3; 8 bases match TRBD2. The CDR3 sequence is 17 residues long. Trimming at V came to 8 bases and at J to 0 bases, leaving 13 bases not matched to a gene. Germline lookup yields CDR1 SNHLY and CDR2 FYNNEI. As DNA, the CDR3 is TGTGCCAGCTCCCCACCCCAGCGGGGGACTAGCACAGATACGCAGTATTTT. Translated: CASSPPQRGTSTDTQYF.

The rearrangement links TRBV7-2 to TRBJ2-5, with 8 nucleotides matching TRBD1. CDR3 length: 13 amino acids. Germline loops: CDR1 SGHTA, CDR2 FQGNSA. V was pared by 5 bases and J by 4 bases, with 3 bases of the junction left unmatched. Here the CDR3 DNA reads TGTGCCAGCAGCCAGCAGGGGGCAGAGACCCAGTACTTC. Amino acid sequence: CASSQQGAETQYF. Variable domain in full (rest from reference TRBV7-2 and TRBJ2-5): GAGVSQSPSNKVTEKGKDVELRCDPISGHTALYWYRQSLGQGLEFLIYFQGNSAPDKSGLPSDRFSAERTGGSVSTLTIQRTQQEDSAVYLCASSQQGAETQYFGPGTRLLVL.

Notes on this clone: Because the CDR3's place on the DNA is in doubt, the DNA is left out and the CDR3 is given as listed by TCRdb. This chain links TRBV21-1 with TRBJ1-1; the DNA was not compared with TRBD1, the D call given in the table. TRBV21-1 is shown as a pseudogene. Counting both end residues, the CDR3 totals 15 amino acids. The CDR3 reads CASSKFAQGNTEAFF.

This clone has only one observation. V usage is TRBV9 and J usage is TRBJ2-2; 14 bases map to TRBD2. Unmatched junction bases numbered 9, after V lost 4 bases and J lost 4 bases. Germline V gene lookup returns CDR1 SGDLS and CDR2 YYNGEE. There are 18 residues in the CDR3. CDR3 in DNA: TGTGCCAGCAGCAAAGCGGGACTAGCGGGAGTAGGCACCGGGGAGCTGTTTTTT. This encodes CASSKAGLAGVGTGELFF.

To note about this clone: The junction differs from germline at one of its ends, possibly a read error. V gene TRBV7-7 combines with J gene TRBJ2-3, with 10 bases aligning to TRBD2. The CDR3 has 15 amino acids. From germline, CDR1 is SSHAT and CDR2 FNYEAQ (reference sequence). DNA of the CDR3: TGTGCTAGCAGCCCCACTAGCGGGAACACAGATACGCAGTATTTT. Amino acid sequence: CASSPTSGNTDTQYF.

This clone came up once. The chain couples TRBV3-1 (or the pseudogene TRBV3-2) to TRBJ1-1; no firm D call. The CDR3 has 18 residues. CDR1 and CDR2 (germline): LGHDT, YNNKEL (reference sequence). Trimming took 4 bases from V and 6 from J, leaving 27 bases between them. The CDR3: CASSPFPHGSGPEPEAFF. The CDR3 DNA reads as TGTGCCAGCAGCCCCTTCCCACACGGAAGCGGCCCCGAACCTGAAGCTTTCTTT.

The chain uses TRBV4-2 and TRBJ2-3; possible D gene TRBD2, 7 bases. Between the trimmed V and J ends, which lost 4 bases and 2 bases, there was a span of 28 bases. CDR3 length: 20 residues. The germline V gene has CDR1 LGHNA and CDR2 YNFKEQ. The CDR3 coding sequence is TGTGCCAGCAGCCGCCCCCAGCCAAAAGGGGGGGCCGGGCCCACAGATACGCAGTATTTT. Translation: CASSRPQPKGGAGPTDTQYF.

This chain joins TRBV27 and TRBJ2-2; D not certain. The CDR3 contains 15 residues. CDR1 is MNHEY and CDR2 is SMNVEV in the germline V gene (reference sequence). Trimming removed 5 bases at V and 2 bases at J, with 12 bases between. The CDR3 region is CASSPRSSNTGELFF. The CDR3 nucleotides are TGTGCCAGCAGTCCGCGCTCGTCAAACACCGGGGAGCTGTTTTTT.

V usage is TRBV28 and J usage is TRBJ2-7; possible D gene TRBD2, 7 bases. CDR1 is MDHEN and CDR2 is SYDVKM in the germline V gene. The CDR3 runs 15 residues. Trimming left V 6 bases short and J 3 bases short, with 18 bases between. DNA of the CDR3: TGTGCCAGCAGCCAGGGGAGGGCGAGGAGCTACGAGCAGTACTTC. Protein sequence: CASSQGRARSYEQYF.

The CDR3 protein is CASSVEGRGFQDTQYF. The CDR3 nucleotides are TGTGCCAGCAGCGTAGAGGGTCGGGGATTTCAAGATACGCAGTATTTT. The V and J genes are TRBV9 and TRBJ2-3; TRBD2 is a possible D gene (5 bases). Trimming left V 0 bases short and J 5 bases short, with 16 bases between. CDR1 and CDR2 from the germline V gene are SGDLS and YYNGEE. CDR3 length equals 16 residues.

The J gene is TRBJ2-6, the V gene TRBV11-3; 10 bases map to TRBD1. The germline V gene has CDR1 SGHNT and CDR2 YENEEA. Losses at the gene ends were 4 bases for V and 0 bases for J; bases not matched to a gene: 3. The CDR3 covers 17 residues. CDR3 coding DNA: TGTGCCAGCAGCTCCGGGACAGGGGCCTCTGGGGCCAACGTCCTGACTTTC. Translation: CASSSGTGASGANVLTF.

V usage is TRBV24-1 and J usage is TRBJ2-2; tentatively, D is TRBD2 (5 bases). V lost 3 bases and J 6 bases, leaving 7 bases between the germline ends. CDR1 and CDR2 from the germline V gene are KGHDR and SFDVKD. CDR3 length equals 13 residues. CDR3 bases: TGTGCCACCAGTGATGAGGGCGCCGGGGAGCTGTTTTTT. Its translation is CATSDEGAGELFF.

The V gene is TRBV6-5, the J gene TRBJ2-3; perhaps TRBD1 as D (5 bases). V was pared by 8 bases and J by 1 base, with 16 bases between. From germline, CDR1 is MNHEY and CDR2 SVGAGI. The CDR3 runs to 15 residues. The CDR3 region is CASDSYLGGTDTQYF. The CDR3 nucleotides read TGTGCCAGCGATTCCTACCTAGGGGGCACAGATACGCAGTATTTT.

The J gene is TRBJ2-1, the V gene TRBV27, with TRBD2 matching 9 bases. Per germline, CDR1 MNHEY and CDR2 SMNVEV (reference sequence). V shed 6 bases and J 4 bases; nucleotides not matched to a gene: 7. The CDR3 extends over 15 amino acids. Written as DNA, the CDR3 is TGTGCCAGCAGGGTGCTAGCGGGGTTTTACAATGAGCAGTTCTTC. Residues: CASRVLAGFYNEQFF.

The V gene is TRBV4-3, the J gene TRBJ2-1; possibly TRBD2 for D (6 bases). The CDR3 runs 15 residues. The germline V and J ends were trimmed by 0 bases and 7 bases, with 13 bases remaining between them. Germline V gene lookup returns CDR1 LGHNA and CDR2 YSLEER. The CDR3 loop is CASSQERLGWNEQFF. The CDR3 DNA is TGCGCCAGCAGCCAAGAACGACTAGGGTGGAATGAGCAGTTCTTC.

The genes are TRBV3-1 (or the pseudogene TRBV3-2) and TRBJ2-2; D gene unclear. The CDR3 totals 12 residues. CDR1 is LGHDT and CDR2 is YNNKEL in the germline V gene (reference sequence). V lost 2 bases to trimming and J lost 6 bases, with 4 bases between them. CDR3 protein: CASSQLAGELFF. The CDR3 DNA reads TGTGCCAGCAGCCAATTAGCCGGGGAGCTGTTTTTT.

This chain uses TRBV6-5 with TRBJ1-5; tentative D call: TRBD1 (5 bases). Trimming pared 6 bases from V and 5 bases from J, leaving 17 bases between. There are 15 residues in the CDR3. Germline assignment: CDR1 MNHEY and CDR2 SVGAGI. This CDR3 is CASRATEATHQPQHF. In DNA, the CDR3 is TGTGCCAGCAGGGCGACAGAGGCCACCCATCAGCCCCAGCATTTT.

The chain recombines TRBV13 with TRBJ1-6, with D unresolved. CDR3 size: 13 residues. Trimming removed 1 base from V and 6 bases from J, with 4 bases in between. Per the germline V gene, CDR1 is PRHDT and CDR2 is FYEKMQ (reference sequence). The CDR3 protein is CASSLATNSPLHF. In nucleotides, the CDR3 is TGTGCCAGCAGCTTAGCTACTAATTCACCCCTCCACTTT.